This TCR beta chain was identified during a study of CD8+CD57+ T cells in acquired aplastic anemia. On the study more broadly: Sorted CD4+ and CD8+ cells yielded DNA averaging approximately 3 ug. Healthy-donor CD4+ cells averaged about 9.8 million reads.

A remark on this clonotype: The antigen is undetermined.

TCR beta VDJ and CDR3 profiles were obtained from a genomic DNA template. TCRdb processed the reads anew with MiXCR; each CDR3 protein has one entry. The sample has 150,000 to 200,000 distinct CDR3 sequences; about 60% are singletons. Study-wide results and caveats: Nearly 30 CD8+ CDR3 sequences were shared between patients and controls.

Input material: sorted CD4+, CD8+, or CD8+CD57+ T cells (not recorded which) from PBMCs. The sequence came from a human donor in good health.

CDR3 protein: CASSSRQGAEAFF. The DNA of the CDR3 is TGTGCCAGCAGCTCCCGACAGGGGGCTGAAGCTTTCTTT. V and J are TRBV7-9 and TRBJ1-1; 9 nucleotides agree with TRBD1. The germline V gene encodes CDR1 SEHNR and CDR2 FQNEAQ (reference sequence). The J segment lost 6 bases and the V segment lost 4 bases, leaving 3 bases of the junction unmatched. This CDR3 comprises 13 residues.